Listed below are T cell receptor beta chains from one sample, sequenced in a study of beta chain features in type 1 diabetes. Measured with immunoSEQ multiplex PCR; TCRdb has only the in-frame clones, and not every one. This table has some 44,000 clones, over 50% appearing once. Sequencing input: Tregs from blood. These receptors were taken from a woman between 18 and 29 years old in good health. CDR3s include the opening cysteine and the closing phenylalanine or tryptophan. A D gene is named only where the DNA matches it firmly. Expanded clones are given a class, and other clones once, few, many or no size at all.

CDR3aa: CASSPVGQGGGRTEAFF; CDR3nt: TGTGCCAGCTCACCAGTGGGACAGGGCGGCGGGAGAACTGAGGCTTTCTTT; d_gene: TRBD1; v_gene: TRBV18; len: 17; abundance: NA; j_gene: TRBJ1-1
CDR3aa: CASSESPGDPFF; CDR3nt: TGTGCCAGCAGTGAAAGTCCAGGGGACCCGTTCTTC; d_gene: NA; v_gene: TRBV25-1; len: 12; abundance: NA; j_gene: TRBJ2-1
CDR3aa: CASSIRVGGYYNEQFF; CDR3nt: TGCGCCAGCAGCATACGAGTTGGCGGGTACTACAATGAGCAGTTCTTC; d_gene: NA; v_gene: TRBV5-1; len: 16; abundance: NA; j_gene: TRBJ2-1
CDR3aa: CASSLVLTDTQYF; CDR3nt: TGTGCCAGCAGTTTAGTCCTCACAGATACGCAGTATTTT; d_gene: NA; v_gene: TRBV27; len: 13; abundance: NA; j_gene: TRBJ2-3
CDR3aa: CASRQGNTEAFF; CDR3nt: TGTGCCAGCAGACAGGGAAACACTGAAGCTTTCTTT; d_gene: NA; v_gene: TRBV7-8; len: 12; abundance: NA; j_gene: TRBJ1-1
CDR3aa: CASSLRQVRPNYGYTF; CDR3nt: TGTGCCAGCAGCTTGAGGCAGGTTCGTCCTAACTATGGCTACACCTTC; d_gene: NA; v_gene: TRBV5-4; len: 16; abundance: NA; j_gene: TRBJ1-2
CDR3aa: CASSHGTSGRSEQYF; CDR3nt: TGTGCCAGCTCACACGGGACTAGCGGGAGAAGCGAGCAGTACTTC; d_gene: TRBD2; v_gene: TRBV18; len: 15; abundance: NA; j_gene: TRBJ2-7
CDR3aa: CASSAGTGAYGYTF; CDR3nt: TGCGCCAGCAGTGCGGGGACAGGGGCCTATGGCTACACCTTC; d_gene: TRBD1; v_gene: TRBV5-1; len: 14; abundance: few; j_gene: TRBJ1-2
CDR3aa: CSVRDSYEQYF; CDR3nt: TGCAGCGTACGGGACTCCTACGAGCAGTACTTC; d_gene: NA; v_gene: TRBV29-1; len: 11; abundance: few; j_gene: TRBJ2-7
CDR3aa: CASSPGSENTEAFF; CDR3nt: TGTGCCAGCAGCCCCGGGTCAGAGAACACTGAAGCTTTCTTT; d_gene: NA; v_gene: TRBV7-3; len: 14; abundance: NA; j_gene: TRBJ1-1
CDR3aa: CSVGLPGYEQYF; CDR3nt: TGCAGCGTGGGCCTTCCAGGCTACGAGCAGTACTTC; d_gene: NA; v_gene: TRBV29-1; len: 12; abundance: NA; j_gene: TRBJ2-7
CDR3aa: CASSLFFQGTDTQYF; CDR3nt: TGTGCCAGCAGCTTATTTTTCCAGGGCACGGATACGCAGTATTTT; d_gene: NA; v_gene: TRBV11-2; len: 15; abundance: NA; j_gene: TRBJ2-3
CDR3aa: CASTRPSGRAAAEQFF; CDR3nt: TGTGCCAGCACTCGACCTAGCGGGAGGGCCGCAGCTGAGCAGTTCTTC; d_gene: TRBD2; v_gene: TRBV11-2; len: 16; abundance: NA; j_gene: TRBJ2-1
CDR3aa: CAISAPGQFLNEQFF; CDR3nt: TGTGCCATCAGCGCCCCGGGACAGTTCCTCAATGAGCAGTTCTTC; d_gene: TRBD1; v_gene: TRBV10-3; len: 15; abundance: few; j_gene: TRBJ2-1
CDR3aa: CASSSPGQGSGANVLTF; CDR3nt: TGTGCCAGCAGCTCCCCGGGACAGGGCTCTGGGGCCAACGTCCTGACTTTC; d_gene: TRBD1; v_gene: TRBV7-9; len: 17; abundance: medium-sized; j_gene: TRBJ2-6
CDR3aa: CASSRDGGFRNEQYF; CDR3nt: TGTGCCAGCTCCCGGGACGGGGGTTTTAGGAACGAGCAGTACTTC; d_gene: NA; v_gene: TRBV18; len: 15; abundance: NA; j_gene: TRBJ2-7
CDR3aa: CASSPPTSNTGELFF; CDR3nt: TGTGCCAGCTCACCACCGACATCGAACACCGGGGAGCTGTTTTTT; d_gene: NA; v_gene: TRBV18; len: 15; abundance: NA; j_gene: TRBJ2-2
CDR3aa: CASSLDRGGSYEQYF; CDR3nt: TGTGCCAGCAGCCTTGACAGGGGTGGGTCCTACGAGCAGTACTTC; d_gene: TRBD1; v_gene: TRBV2; len: 15; abundance: NA; j_gene: TRBJ2-7
CDR3aa: CASSPGGDYQPQHF; CDR3nt: TGTGCCAGCAGCCCAGGAGGGGATTATCAGCCCCAGCATTTT; d_gene: NA; v_gene: TRBV7-2; len: 14; abundance: few; j_gene: TRBJ1-5
CDR3aa: CASSLVATRSTDTQYF; CDR3nt: TGTGCCAGCAGCTTGGTGGCGACTAGAAGCACAGATACGCAGTATTTT; d_gene: NA; v_gene: TRBV7-9; len: 16; abundance: few; j_gene: TRBJ2-3
CDR3aa: CASSQDVTGKGGFGYEQYF; CDR3nt: TGTGCCAGCAGCCAAGATGTAACAGGGAAAGGAGGATTCGGCTACGAGCAGTACTTC; d_gene: NA; v_gene: TRBV4-2; len: 19; abundance: NA; j_gene: TRBJ2-7
CDR3aa: CSARTGNGYTF; CDR3nt: TGCAGTGCTAGGACAGGGAATGGCTACACCTTC; d_gene: TRBD1; v_gene: TRBV20-1; len: 11; abundance: once; j_gene: TRBJ1-2
CDR3aa: CASSRVSQETQYF; CDR3nt: TGCGCCAGCAGCCGAGTCTCTCAAGAGACCCAGTACTTC; d_gene: NA; v_gene: TRBV5-1; len: 13; abundance: NA; j_gene: TRBJ2-5
CDR3aa: CASSAQGGDGYTF; CDR3nt: TGTGCCAGCAGTGCACAGGGGGGTGATGGCTACACCTTC; d_gene: TRBD1; v_gene: TRBV6-1; len: 13; abundance: few; j_gene: TRBJ1-2
CDR3aa: CASSQQGVPSSYEQYF; CDR3nt: TGCGCCAGCAGCCAGCAGGGGGTCCCGAGCTCCTACGAGCAGTACTTC; d_gene: TRBD1; v_gene: TRBV4-1; len: 16; abundance: few; j_gene: TRBJ2-7
CDR3aa: CASSFLDRGGYGYTF; CDR3nt: TGTGCCAGTAGTTTCTTGGACAGGGGAGGCTATGGCTACACCTTC; d_gene: TRBD1; v_gene: TRBV19; len: 15; abundance: NA; j_gene: TRBJ1-2
CDR3aa: CASSLSGQGAVETQYF; CDR3nt: TGTGCCAGCAGCTTAAGTGGACAGGGGGCTGTAGAGACCCAGTACTTC; d_gene: TRBD1; v_gene: TRBV7-2; len: 16; abundance: NA; j_gene: TRBJ2-5
CDR3aa: CASSLEGQTTEAFF; CDR3nt: TGTGCCAGCAGCTTAGAGGGACAGACCACTGAAGCTTTCTTT; d_gene: TRBD1; v_gene: TRBV7-9; len: 14; abundance: NA; j_gene: TRBJ1-1
CDR3aa: CASSFNRNIQYF; CDR3nt: TGTGCCAGCAGTTTCAACAGGAACATTCAGTACTTC; d_gene: NA; v_gene: TRBV28; len: 12; abundance: few; j_gene: TRBJ2-4
CDR3aa: CASSPRAGRAYEQYF; CDR3nt: TGTGCCAGCAGCCCCCGAGCCGGGAGGGCCTACGAGCAGTACTTC; d_gene: TRBD2; v_gene: TRBV6-5; len: 15; abundance: NA; j_gene: TRBJ2-7
CDR3aa: CATSRVSITSGANVLTF; CDR3nt: TGTGCCACCAGCAGAGTTAGCATTACAAGCGGGGCCAACGTCCTGACTTTC; d_gene: NA; v_gene: TRBV15; len: 17; abundance: NA; j_gene: TRBJ2-6
CDR3aa: CASSPSGLDSNEQFF; CDR3nt: TGTGCCAGTAGCCCTTCGGGACTCGATAGCAATGAGCAGTTCTTC; d_gene: NA; v_gene: TRBV19; len: 15; abundance: NA; j_gene: TRBJ2-1
CDR3aa: CASRPGQGYNEQFF; CDR3nt: TGTGCCAGCAGGCCTGGACAGGGATACAATGAGCAGTTCTTC; d_gene: TRBD1; v_gene: TRBV7-2; len: 14; abundance: NA; j_gene: TRBJ2-1
CDR3aa: CASSLMSSWQETQYF; CDR3nt: TGTGCCAGCAGTTTAATGTCTAGCTGGCAAGAGACCCAGTACTTC; d_gene: NA; v_gene: TRBV28; len: 15; abundance: few; j_gene: TRBJ2-5
CDR3aa: CASSIAGGRAGNEQFF; CDR3nt: TGTGCCAGTAGTATAGCAGGCGGGAGGGCCGGGAATGAGCAGTTCTTC; d_gene: TRBD2; v_gene: TRBV19; len: 16; abundance: NA; j_gene: TRBJ2-1
CDR3aa: CASKWREGALEQYF; CDR3nt: TGTGCCAGCAAATGGAGGGAGGGTGCCTTGGAGCAGTACTTC; d_gene: TRBD2; v_gene: TRBV7-9; len: 14; abundance: few; j_gene: TRBJ2-7
CDR3aa: CASSLGGSNEKLFF; CDR3nt: TGTGCCAGCAGCTTAGGAGGGTCTAATGAAAAACTGTTTTTT; d_gene: NA; v_gene: TRBV7-2; len: 14; abundance: NA; j_gene: TRBJ1-4
CDR3aa: CASSESLRAGANVLTF; CDR3nt: TGTGCCAGCAGTGAATCTCTCCGGGCTGGGGCCAACGTCCTGACTTTC; d_gene: NA; v_gene: TRBV25-1; len: 16; abundance: NA; j_gene: TRBJ2-6
CDR3aa: CASSLAGTDTQYF; CDR3nt: TGTGCCAGCAGCTTGGCGGGCACAGATACGCAGTATTTT; d_gene: NA; v_gene: TRBV5-4; len: 13; abundance: NA; j_gene: TRBJ2-3
CDR3aa: CASRTGESTEAFF; CDR3nt: TGTGCCAGCCGGACAGGGGAGAGCACTGAAGCTTTCTTT; d_gene: TRBD1; v_gene: TRBV6-5; len: 13; abundance: NA; j_gene: TRBJ1-1